The entry that follows covers one T cell receptor beta chain sequence. This receptor's antigen is unknown. No much larger clonotype is one base removed from it; base qualities were not supplied. Germline trimming amounts to 3 bases on V and 5 bases on J, with 10 as the count of junction bases outside the gene matches. Sequences SQVTM (CDR1) and ANQGSEA (CDR2) are obtained from the germline V gene. Counted from cysteine to phenylalanine, this CDR3 has 16 amino acids. Only the CDR3 DNA is retained, 48 bases long and in frame from the first base. This specimen comes from a study of T cell changes during pregnancy in multiple sclerosis (dated by TCRdb to about 2019). Study-wide context: The study looked at changes in the T cell repertoire across pregnancy in women with multiple sclerosis.

Library method: the immunoSEQ multiplex PCR assay. In its TCRdb copy, this immuneACCESS table keeps in-frame sequences only and misses some clones. Where compared with another copy, unresolved V genes explain less than half of these, and the others have no known cause. The sample table shows 35,000 to 45,000 clones, and roughly nine tenths are seen once. Together, the top ten hold around 0.47% of the sample. The source material was CD4+ T cells from peripheral blood mononuclear cells, sampled in the second trimester of pregnancy. The sequence links TRBV29-1 to TRBJ2-5, with 12 bases in between that match TRBD2. The clonotype comes from a female donor in good health, enrolled as a control in a pregnancy study. This receptor carries the CDR3 CSVDGLAGYGRETQYF. The bases are TGCAGCGTTGACGGACTAGCGGGGTATGGTAGGGAGACCCAGTACTTC.